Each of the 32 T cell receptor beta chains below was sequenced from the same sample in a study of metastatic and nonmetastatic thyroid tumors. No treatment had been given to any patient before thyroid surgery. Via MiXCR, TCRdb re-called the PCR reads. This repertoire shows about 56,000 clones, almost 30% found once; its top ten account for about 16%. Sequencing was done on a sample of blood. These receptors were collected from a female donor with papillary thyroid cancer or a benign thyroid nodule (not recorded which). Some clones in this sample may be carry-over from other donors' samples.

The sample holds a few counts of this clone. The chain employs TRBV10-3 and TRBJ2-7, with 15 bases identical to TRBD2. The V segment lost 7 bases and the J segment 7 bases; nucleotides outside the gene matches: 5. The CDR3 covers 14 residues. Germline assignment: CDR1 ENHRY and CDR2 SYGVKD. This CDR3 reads CAINTGLAGGEQYF. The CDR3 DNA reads TGTGCCATCAATACGGGACTAGCGGGAGGAGAGCAGTACTTC.

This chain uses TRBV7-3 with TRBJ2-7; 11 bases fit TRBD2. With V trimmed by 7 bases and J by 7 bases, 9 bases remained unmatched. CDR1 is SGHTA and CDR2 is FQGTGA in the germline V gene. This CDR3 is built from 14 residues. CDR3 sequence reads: CASTIAGGASEQYF. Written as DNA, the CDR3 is TGTGCCAGCACGATAGCGGGAGGGGCTAGTGAGCAGTACTTC.

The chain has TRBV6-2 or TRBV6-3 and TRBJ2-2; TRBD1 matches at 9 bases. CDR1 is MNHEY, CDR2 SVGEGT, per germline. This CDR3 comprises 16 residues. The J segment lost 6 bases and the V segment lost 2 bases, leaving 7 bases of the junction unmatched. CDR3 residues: CASSYRGTGQAGELFF. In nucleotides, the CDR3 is TGTGCCAGCAGTTACCGCGGGACAGGGCAAGCCGGGGAGCTGTTTTTT.

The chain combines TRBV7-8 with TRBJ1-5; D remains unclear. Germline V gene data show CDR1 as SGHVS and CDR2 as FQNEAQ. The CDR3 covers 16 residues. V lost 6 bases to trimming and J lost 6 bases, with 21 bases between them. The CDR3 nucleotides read TGTGCCAGCAGTTATGGCGAGGGTCTGAGGGCTCAGCCCCAGCATTTT. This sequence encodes CASSYGEGLRAQPQHF.

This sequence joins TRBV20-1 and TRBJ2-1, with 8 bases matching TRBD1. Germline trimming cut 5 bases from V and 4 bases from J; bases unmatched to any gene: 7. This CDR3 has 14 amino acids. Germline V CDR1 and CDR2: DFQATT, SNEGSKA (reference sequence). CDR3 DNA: TGCAGTGCTTGGCCGGGACAGGAGTACAATGAGCAGTTCTTC. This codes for CSAWPGQEYNEQFF.

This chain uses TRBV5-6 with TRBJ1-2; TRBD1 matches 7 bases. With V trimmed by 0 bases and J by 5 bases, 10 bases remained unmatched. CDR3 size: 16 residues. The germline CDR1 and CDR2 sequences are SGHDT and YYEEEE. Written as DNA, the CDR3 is TGTGCCAGCAGCTTGGGACTCAACGAGGGGGCTTATGGCTACACCTTC. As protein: CASSLGLNEGAYGYTF.

The CDR3 DNA reads TGTGCCAGCAGTTCGAGGGTCTCCTACGAGCAGTACTTC. It encodes CASSSRVSYEQYF. V usage is TRBV27 and J usage is TRBJ2-7; the D gene is possibly TRBD2 (5 bases). Trimming took 4 bases from V and 0 from J, leaving 7 bases between them. The CDR3 runs to 13 residues. Per the germline V gene, CDR1 is MNHEY and CDR2 is SMNVEV (reference sequence).

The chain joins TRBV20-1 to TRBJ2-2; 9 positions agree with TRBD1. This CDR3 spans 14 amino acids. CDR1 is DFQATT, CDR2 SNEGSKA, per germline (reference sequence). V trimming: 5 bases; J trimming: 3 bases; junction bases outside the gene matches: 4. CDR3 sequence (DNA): TGCAGTGCTCGACAGGGGGTGTACACCGGGGAGCTGTTTTTT. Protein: CSARQGVYTGELFF.

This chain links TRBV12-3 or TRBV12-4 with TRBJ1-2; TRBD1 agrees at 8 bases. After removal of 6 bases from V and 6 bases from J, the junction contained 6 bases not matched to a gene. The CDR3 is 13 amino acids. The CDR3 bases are TGTGCCAGCAGCCCGGGCAGGGGGCATGGCTACACCTTC. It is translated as CASSPGRGHGYTF.

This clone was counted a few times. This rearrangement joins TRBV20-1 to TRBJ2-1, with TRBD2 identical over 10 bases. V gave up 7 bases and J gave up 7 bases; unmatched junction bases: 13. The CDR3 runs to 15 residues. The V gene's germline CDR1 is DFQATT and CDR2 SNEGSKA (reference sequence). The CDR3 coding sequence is TGCAGTGTTACTGCCACTAGCGGGACACTTAATGAGCAGTTCTTC. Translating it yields CSVTATSGTLNEQFF.

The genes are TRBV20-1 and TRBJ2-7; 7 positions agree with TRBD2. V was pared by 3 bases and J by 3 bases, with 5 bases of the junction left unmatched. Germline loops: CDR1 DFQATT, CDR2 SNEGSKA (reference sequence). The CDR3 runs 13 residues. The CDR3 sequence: CSASRDYIYEQYF. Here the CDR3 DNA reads TGCAGTGCTAGTCGGGACTACATCTACGAGCAGTACTTC.

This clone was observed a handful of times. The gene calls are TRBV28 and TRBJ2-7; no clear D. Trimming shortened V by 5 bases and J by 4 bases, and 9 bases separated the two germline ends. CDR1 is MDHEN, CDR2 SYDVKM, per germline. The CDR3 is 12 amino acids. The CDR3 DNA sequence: TGTGCCAGCAGTGGCTTAAATTACGAGCAGTACTTC. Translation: CASSGLNYEQYF.

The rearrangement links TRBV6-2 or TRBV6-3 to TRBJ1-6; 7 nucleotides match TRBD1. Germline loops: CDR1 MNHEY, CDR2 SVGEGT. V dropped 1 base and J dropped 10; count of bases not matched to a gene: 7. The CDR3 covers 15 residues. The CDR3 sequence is CASSYWDSRRSPLHF. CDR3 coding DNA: TGTGCCAGCAGTTACTGGGACAGCCGACGATCACCCCTCCACTTT.

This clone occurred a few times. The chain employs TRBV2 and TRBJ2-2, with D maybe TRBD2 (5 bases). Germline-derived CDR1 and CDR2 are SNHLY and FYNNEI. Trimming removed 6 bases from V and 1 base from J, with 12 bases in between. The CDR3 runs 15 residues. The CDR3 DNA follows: TGTGCCAGCAGGACGGACTGGGGGAACACCGGGGAGCTGTTTTTT. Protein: CASRTDWGNTGELFF.

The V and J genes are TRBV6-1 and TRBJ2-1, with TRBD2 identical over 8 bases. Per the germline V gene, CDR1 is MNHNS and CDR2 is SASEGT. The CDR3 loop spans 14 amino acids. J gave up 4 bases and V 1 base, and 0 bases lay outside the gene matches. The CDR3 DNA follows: TGTGCCAGCAGTGAAGTAGCGGGGTACAATGAGCAGTTCTTC. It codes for CASSEVAGYNEQFF.

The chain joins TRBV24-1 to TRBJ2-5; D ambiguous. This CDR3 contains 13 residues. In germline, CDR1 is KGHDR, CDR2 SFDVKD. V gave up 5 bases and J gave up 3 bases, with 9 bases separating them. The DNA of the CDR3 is TGTGCCACCAGTGCGGCGTTAGAAGAGACCCAGTACTTC. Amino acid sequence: CATSAALEETQYF.

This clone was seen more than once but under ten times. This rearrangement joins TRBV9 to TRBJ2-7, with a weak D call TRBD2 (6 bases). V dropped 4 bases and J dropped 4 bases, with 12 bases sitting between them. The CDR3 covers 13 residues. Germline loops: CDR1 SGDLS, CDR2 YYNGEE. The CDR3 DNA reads TGTGCCAGCAGCCCGACCGCGGGGTACGAGCAGTACTTC. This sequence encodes CASSPTAGYEQYF.

CDR3 amino acids: CASSGFGGHTQYF. CDR3 in DNA: TGTGCCAGCAGTGGTTTTGGGGGTCATACGCAGTATTTT. The rearrangement uses TRBV12-3 or TRBV12-4 and TRBJ2-3; possibly TRBD1 or TRBD2 for D (5 bases each). This CDR3 has 13 amino acids. With 5 bases removed from V and 7 bases from J, the gap between germline ends came to 13 bases.

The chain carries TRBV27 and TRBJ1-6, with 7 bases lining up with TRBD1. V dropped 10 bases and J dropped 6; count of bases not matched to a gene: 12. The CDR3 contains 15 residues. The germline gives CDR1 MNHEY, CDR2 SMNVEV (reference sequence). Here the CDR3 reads CATTGAGGSNSPLHF. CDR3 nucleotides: TGTGCCACCACCGGGGCAGGGGGGAGTAATTCACCCCTCCACTTT.

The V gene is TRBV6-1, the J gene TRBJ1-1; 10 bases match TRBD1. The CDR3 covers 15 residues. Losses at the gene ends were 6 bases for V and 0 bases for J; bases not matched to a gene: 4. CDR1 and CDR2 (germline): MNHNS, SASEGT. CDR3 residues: CASRLDRGMNTEAFF. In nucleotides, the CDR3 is TGTGCCAGCAGACTGGACAGGGGGATGAACACTGAAGCTTTCTTT.

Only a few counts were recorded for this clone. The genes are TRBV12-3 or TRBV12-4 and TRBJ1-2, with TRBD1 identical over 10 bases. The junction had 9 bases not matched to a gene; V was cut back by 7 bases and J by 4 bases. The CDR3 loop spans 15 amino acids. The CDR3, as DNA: TGTGCCAGCATCATGACAGGGGGCGCGATCTATGGCTACACCTTC. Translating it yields CASIMTGGAIYGYTF.

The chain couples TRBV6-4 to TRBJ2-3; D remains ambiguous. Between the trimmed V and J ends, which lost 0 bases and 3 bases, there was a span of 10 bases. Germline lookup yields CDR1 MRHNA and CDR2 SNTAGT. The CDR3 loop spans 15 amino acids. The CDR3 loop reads CASSDSVGPTDTQYF. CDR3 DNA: TGTGCCAGCAGTGACTCGGTGGGTCCAACAGATACGCAGTATTTT.

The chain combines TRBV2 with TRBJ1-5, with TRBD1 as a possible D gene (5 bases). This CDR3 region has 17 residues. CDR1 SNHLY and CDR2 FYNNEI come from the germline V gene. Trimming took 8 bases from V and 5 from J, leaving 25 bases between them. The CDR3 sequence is CASGTDSGRSEDQPQHF. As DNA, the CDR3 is TGTGCCAGCGGTACCGACAGTGGGCGTTCTGAGGATCAGCCCCAGCATTTT.

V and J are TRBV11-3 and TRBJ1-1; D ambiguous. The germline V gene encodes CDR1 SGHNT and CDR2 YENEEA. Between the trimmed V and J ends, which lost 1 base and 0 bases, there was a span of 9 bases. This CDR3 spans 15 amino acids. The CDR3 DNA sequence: TGTGCCAGCAGCTTAGGAGTCGGGCTGAACACTGAAGCTTTCTTT. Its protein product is CASSLGVGLNTEAFF.

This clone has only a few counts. CDR3 nucleotide sequence: TGTGCTAGTGGTTTGGGCGGGTCGGCCACAGATACGCAGTATTTT. Translating it yields CASGLGGSATDTQYF. The chain is built from TRBV12-5 and TRBJ2-3; a possible D gene is TRBD2 (5 bases). CDR1 and CDR2 from the germline V gene are LGHNT and FRNRAP. Trimming left V 1 base short and J 2 bases short, with 10 bases between. CDR3 size: 15 residues.

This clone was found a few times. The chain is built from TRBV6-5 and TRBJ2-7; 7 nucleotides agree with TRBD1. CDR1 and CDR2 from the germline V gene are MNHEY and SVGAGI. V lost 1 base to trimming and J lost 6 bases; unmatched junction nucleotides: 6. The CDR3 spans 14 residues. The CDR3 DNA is TGTGCCAGCAGTTACTGGCTATCAGGGGGCGAGCAGTACTTC. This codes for CASSYWLSGGEQYF.

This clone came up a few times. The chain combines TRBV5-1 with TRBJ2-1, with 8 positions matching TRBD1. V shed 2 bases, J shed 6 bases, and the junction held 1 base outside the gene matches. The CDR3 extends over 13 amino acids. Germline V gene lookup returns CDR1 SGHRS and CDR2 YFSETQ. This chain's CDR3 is CASSFGQGNEQFF. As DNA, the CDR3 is TGCGCCAGCAGCTTCGGACAGGGCAATGAGCAGTTCTTC.

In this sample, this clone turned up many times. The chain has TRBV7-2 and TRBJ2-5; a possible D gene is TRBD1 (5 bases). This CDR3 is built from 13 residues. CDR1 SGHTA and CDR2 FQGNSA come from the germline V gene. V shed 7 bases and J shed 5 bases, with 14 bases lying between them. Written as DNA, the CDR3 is TGTGCCAGCAATCCAGGGCTGGAGGAGACCCAGTACTTC. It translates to CASNPGLEETQYF.

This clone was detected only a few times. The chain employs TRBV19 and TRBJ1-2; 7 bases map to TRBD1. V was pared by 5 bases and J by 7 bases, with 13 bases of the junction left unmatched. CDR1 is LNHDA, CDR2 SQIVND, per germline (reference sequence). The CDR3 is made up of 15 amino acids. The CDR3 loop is CASSPYNRGSGGYTF. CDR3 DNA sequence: TGTGCCAGTAGTCCCTATAACAGGGGCTCGGGTGGCTACACCTTC.

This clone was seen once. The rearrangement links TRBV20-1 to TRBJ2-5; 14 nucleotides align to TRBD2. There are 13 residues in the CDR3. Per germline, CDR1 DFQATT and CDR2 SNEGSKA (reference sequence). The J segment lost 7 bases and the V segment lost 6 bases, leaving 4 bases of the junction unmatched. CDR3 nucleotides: TGCAGTGCCGGGACTAGCGGGGGCGTGACCCAGTACTTC. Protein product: CSAGTSGGVTQYF.

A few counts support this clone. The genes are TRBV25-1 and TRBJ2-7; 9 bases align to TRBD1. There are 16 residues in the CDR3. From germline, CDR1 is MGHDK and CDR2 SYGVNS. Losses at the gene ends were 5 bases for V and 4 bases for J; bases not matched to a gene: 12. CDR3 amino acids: CASSKPNRDRVYEQYF. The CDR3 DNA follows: TGTGCCAGCAGTAAACCGAACCGGGACAGGGTGTACGAGCAGTACTTC.

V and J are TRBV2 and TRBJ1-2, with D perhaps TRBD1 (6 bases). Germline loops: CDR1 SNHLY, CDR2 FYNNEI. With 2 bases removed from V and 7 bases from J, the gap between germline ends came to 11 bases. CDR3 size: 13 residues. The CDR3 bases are TGTGCCAGCAGTGAATCCAGGGGAGGTGGCTACACCTTC. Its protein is CASSESRGGGYTF.